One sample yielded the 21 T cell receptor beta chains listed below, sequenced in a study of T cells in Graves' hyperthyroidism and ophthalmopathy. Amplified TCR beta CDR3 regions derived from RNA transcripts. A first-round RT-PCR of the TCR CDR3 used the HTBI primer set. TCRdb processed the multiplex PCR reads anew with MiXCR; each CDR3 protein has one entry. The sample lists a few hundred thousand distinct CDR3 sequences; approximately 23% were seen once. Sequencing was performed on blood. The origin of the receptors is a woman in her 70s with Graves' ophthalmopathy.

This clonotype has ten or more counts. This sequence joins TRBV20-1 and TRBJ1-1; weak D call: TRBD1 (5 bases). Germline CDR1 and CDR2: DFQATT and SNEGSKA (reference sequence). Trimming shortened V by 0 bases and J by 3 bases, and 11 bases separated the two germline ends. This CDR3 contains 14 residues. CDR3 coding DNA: TGCAGTGCTAGAGATCGGAAGGGACACACTGAAGCTTTCTTT. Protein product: CSARDRKGHTEAFF.

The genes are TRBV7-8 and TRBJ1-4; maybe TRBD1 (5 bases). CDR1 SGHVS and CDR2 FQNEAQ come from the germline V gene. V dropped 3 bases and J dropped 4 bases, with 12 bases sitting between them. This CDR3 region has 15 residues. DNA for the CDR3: TGTGCCAGCAGCTTGGGGGGAAGGGGTAATGAAAAACTGTTTTTT. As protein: CASSLGGRGNEKLFF.

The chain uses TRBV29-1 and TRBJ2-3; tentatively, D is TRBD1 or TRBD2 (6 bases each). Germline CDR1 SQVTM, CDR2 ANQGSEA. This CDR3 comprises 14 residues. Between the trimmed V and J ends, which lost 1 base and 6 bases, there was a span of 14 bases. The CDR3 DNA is TGCAGCGTTGAAGGGGGGCTCGGGGGTGATACGCAGTATTTT. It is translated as CSVEGGLGGDTQYF.

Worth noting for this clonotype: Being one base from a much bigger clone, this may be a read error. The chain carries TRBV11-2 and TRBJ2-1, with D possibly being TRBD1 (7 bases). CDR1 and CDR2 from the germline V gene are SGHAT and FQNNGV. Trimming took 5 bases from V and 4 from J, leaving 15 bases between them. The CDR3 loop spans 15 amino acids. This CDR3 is CASSQGAGGYNEQFF. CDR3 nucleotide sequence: TGTGCCAGCAGCCAAGGGGCAGGGGGGTACAATGAGCAGTTCTTC.

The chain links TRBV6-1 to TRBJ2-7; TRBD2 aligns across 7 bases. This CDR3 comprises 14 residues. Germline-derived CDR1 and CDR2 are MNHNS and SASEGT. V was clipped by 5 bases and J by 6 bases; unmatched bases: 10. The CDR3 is CASSSASGTREQYF. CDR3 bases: TGTGCCAGCAGTTCGGCTAGCGGTACACGCGAGCAGTACTTC.

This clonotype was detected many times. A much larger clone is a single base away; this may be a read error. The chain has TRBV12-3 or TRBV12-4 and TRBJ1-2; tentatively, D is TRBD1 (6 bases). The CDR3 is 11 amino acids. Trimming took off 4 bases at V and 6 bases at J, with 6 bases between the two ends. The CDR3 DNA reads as TGTGCCAGCAGTTCAGGGGATGGCTACACCTTC. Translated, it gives CASSSGDGYTF.

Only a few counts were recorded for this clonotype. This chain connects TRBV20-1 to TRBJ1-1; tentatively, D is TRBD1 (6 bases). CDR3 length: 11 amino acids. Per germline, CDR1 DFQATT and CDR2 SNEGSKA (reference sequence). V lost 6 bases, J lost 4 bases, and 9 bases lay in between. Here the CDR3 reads CSAGGATEAFF. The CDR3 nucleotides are TGCAGTGCCGGGGGGGCCACTGAAGCTTTCTTT.

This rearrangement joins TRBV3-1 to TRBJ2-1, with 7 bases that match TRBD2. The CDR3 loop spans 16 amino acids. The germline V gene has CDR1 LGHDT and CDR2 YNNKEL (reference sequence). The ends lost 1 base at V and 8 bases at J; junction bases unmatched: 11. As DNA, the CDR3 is TGTGCCAGCAGCCAAGCTCGGGCGGGAGCGAGCCATGAGCAGTTCTTC. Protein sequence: CASSQARAGASHEQFF.

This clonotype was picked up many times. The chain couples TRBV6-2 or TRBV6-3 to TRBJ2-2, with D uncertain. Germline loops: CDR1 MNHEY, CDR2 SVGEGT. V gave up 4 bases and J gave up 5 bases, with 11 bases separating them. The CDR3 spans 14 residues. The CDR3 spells CASSWLEPTGELFF. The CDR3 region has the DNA TGTGCCAGCAGTTGGTTAGAACCGACCGGGGAGCTGTTTTTT.

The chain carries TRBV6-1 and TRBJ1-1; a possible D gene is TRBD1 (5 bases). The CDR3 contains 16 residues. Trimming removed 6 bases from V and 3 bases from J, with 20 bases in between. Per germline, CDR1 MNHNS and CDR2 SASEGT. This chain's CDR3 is CASSHSRWGVYTEAFF. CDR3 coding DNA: TGTGCCAGCAGCCACAGTCGGTGGGGGGTTTACACTGAAGCTTTCTTT.

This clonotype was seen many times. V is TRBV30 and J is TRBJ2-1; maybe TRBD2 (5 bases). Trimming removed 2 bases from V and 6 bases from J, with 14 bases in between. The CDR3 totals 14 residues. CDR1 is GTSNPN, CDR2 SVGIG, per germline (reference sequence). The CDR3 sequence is CAWSSGKKGNEQFF. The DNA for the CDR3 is TGTGCCTGGAGTTCGGGGAAAAAGGGCAATGAGCAGTTCTTC.

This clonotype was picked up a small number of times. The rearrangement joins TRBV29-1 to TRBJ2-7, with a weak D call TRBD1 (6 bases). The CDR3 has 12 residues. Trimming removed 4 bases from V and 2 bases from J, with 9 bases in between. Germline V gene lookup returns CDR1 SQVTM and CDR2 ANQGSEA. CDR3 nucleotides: TGCAGCGTTGGACCAGGGGCCTACGAGCAGTACTTC. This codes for CSVGPGAYEQYF.

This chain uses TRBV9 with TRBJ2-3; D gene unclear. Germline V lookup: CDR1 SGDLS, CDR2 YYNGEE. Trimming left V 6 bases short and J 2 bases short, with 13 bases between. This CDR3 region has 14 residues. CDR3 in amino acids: CASTPRQFTDTQYF. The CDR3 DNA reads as TGTGCCAGCACCCCCCGGCAGTTCACAGATACGCAGTATTTT.

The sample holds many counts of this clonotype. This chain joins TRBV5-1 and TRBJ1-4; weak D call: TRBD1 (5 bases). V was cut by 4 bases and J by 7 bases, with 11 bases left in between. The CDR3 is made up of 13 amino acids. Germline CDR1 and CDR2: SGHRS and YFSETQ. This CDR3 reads CASSPGQGEKLFF. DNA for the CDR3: TGCGCCAGCAGCCCCGGACAAGGTGAAAAACTGTTTTTT.

CDR3 protein: CASSFDLSYEQYF. The CDR3 nucleotides read TGCGCCAGCAGCTTTGACCTTTCCTACGAGCAGTACTTC. The chain carries TRBV5-1 and TRBJ2-7; D is ambiguous. The V end was cut by 2 bases, the J end by 1 base, with 7 bases between. Germline CDR1 SGHRS, CDR2 YFSETQ. The CDR3 has 13 amino acids.

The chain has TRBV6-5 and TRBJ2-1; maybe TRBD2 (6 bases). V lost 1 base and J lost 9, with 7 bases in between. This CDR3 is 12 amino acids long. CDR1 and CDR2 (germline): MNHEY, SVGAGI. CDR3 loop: CASSYFGGEQFF. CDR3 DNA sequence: TGTGCCAGCAGTTACTTCGGGGGTGAGCAGTTCTTC.

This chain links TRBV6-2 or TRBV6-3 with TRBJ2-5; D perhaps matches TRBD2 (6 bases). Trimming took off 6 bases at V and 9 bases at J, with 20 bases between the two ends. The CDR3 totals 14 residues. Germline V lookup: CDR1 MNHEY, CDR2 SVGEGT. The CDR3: CASRTELALGAQYF. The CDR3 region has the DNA TGTGCCAGCAGAACCGAACTAGCCCTGGGGGCCCAGTACTTC.

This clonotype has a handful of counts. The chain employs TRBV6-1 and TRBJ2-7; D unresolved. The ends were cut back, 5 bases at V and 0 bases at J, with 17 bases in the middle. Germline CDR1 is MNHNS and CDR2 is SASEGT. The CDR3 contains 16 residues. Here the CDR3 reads CASSRDHGEVSYEQYF. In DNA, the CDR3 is TGTGCCAGCAGTCGAGATCATGGAGAGGTCTCCTACGAGCAGTACTTC.

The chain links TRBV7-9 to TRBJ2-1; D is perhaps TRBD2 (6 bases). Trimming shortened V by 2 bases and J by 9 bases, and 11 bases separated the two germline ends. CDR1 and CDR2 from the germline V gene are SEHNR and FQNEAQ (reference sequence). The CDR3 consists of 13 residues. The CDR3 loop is CASSLRLVAEQFF. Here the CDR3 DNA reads TGTGCCAGCAGCTTAAGACTAGTTGCTGAGCAGTTCTTC.

CDR3 amino acids: CASSHLAGGGYNEQFF. CDR3 DNA sequence: TGCGCCAGCAGCCACCTAGCGGGAGGCGGCTACAATGAGCAGTTCTTC. The chain recombines TRBV4-1 with TRBJ2-1; TRBD2 matches 11 bases. The CDR3 length is 16 residues. Unmatched junction bases numbered 4, after V lost 3 bases and J lost 3 bases. From germline, CDR1 is MGHRA and CDR2 YSYEKL.

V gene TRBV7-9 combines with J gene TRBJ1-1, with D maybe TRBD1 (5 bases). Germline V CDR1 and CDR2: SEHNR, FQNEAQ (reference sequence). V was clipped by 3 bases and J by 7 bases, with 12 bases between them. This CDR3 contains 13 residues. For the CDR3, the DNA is TGTGCCAGCAGCTTTGACAGTTTCCTTGAAGCTTTCTTT. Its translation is CASSFDSFLEAFF.